Below, 13 T cell receptor beta chains from the same sample are listed, as sequenced in a study of cytomegalovirus exposure and HLA in healthy donors. Primers for the PCR totalled 60 Vbeta and 13 Jbeta. The assay was immunoSEQ multiplex PCR, and TCRdb's table has in-frame clones only and misses some. The sample comprises 180,000 or so clones, approximately 79% of which are singletons, and 6.3% rests with the top ten. Source material: PBMCs. These receptors were obtained from a man in his forties in good health and CMV-seropositive.

The chain joins TRBV11-3 to TRBJ2-5, with 9 bases fitting TRBD1. Germline V gene lookup returns CDR1 SGHNT and CDR2 YENEEA. The CDR3 contains 13 residues. V was clipped by 4 bases and J by 11 bases; unmatched bases: 8. The CDR3 region has the DNA TGTGCCAGCAGCTGGGGACAGGGTCGGGAGCAGTACTTC. This sequence encodes CASSWGQGREQYF.

The J gene is TRBJ1-2, the V gene TRBV9, with D perhaps matching TRBD1 (6 bases). Looked up from germline, CDR1 is SGDLS and CDR2 is YYNGEE. The CDR3 spans 16 residues. V was clipped by 0 bases and J by 1 base, with 13 bases between them. The CDR3 nucleotides are TGTGCCAGCAGCGTAGCTTCAGGGGTTCGTAACTATGGCTACACCTTC. Translated: CASSVASGVRNYGYTF.

The gene calls are TRBV28 and TRBJ2-1; no clear D. CDR1 and CDR2 (germline): MDHEN, SYDVKM. V was pared by 4 bases and J by 8 bases, with 6 bases between. The CDR3 has 11 amino acids. For the CDR3, the DNA is TGTGCCAGCAGTTCTTCTTATGAGCAGTTCTTC. Residues: CASSSSYEQFF.

V is TRBV11-3 and J is TRBJ1-2, with TRBD1 identical over 7 bases. Germline values: CDR1 SGHNT, CDR2 YENEEA. The CDR3 covers 17 residues. V lost 5 bases, J lost 7 bases, and 19 bases stayed unmatched. The CDR3 spells CASSRYTGARGQGGYTF. CDR3 nucleotide sequence: TGTGCCAGCAGCCGGTACACAGGGGCACGGGGACAAGGTGGCTACACCTTC.

In its sample, this clone was seen once. The CDR3 coding sequence is TGTGCCAGCAGTCTCACGAGGTCCCAGTACTTC. Protein: CASSLTRSQYF. The chain employs TRBV7-9 and TRBJ2-5; no clear D. Trimming stripped 6 bases from V and 9 bases from J, with 11 bases between. Germline V gene data show CDR1 as SEHNR and CDR2 as FQNEAQ (reference sequence). This CDR3 is 11 amino acids long.

By sample share, this clone is medium-sized. V and J are TRBV7-3 and TRBJ2-1; TRBD2 matches 8 bases. V dropped 5 bases and J dropped 9; count of bases not matched to a gene: 9. CDR1 is SGHTA, CDR2 FQGTGA, per germline. The CDR3 loop spans 14 amino acids. CDR3: CASSLTPGLGEQFF. The CDR3, as DNA: TGTGCCAGCAGCCTCACGCCGGGACTAGGTGAGCAGTTCTTC.

J is TRBJ1-1 and V is TRBV18, with D hard to call. The V gene lost 2 bases and the J gene lost 10 bases, with 11 bases spanning the gap. Germline V CDR1 and CDR2: KGHSH, LQKENI. This CDR3 comprises 12 residues. The DNA of the CDR3 is TGTGCCAGCTCACCAATGAGGGATGGAGCTTTCTTT. As protein: CASSPMRDGAFF.

The V call is TRBV29-1, the J call TRBJ2-1, with D possibly being TRBD2 (6 bases). The germline V and J ends were trimmed by 3 bases and 0 bases, with 18 bases remaining between them. The CDR3 sequence is 17 residues long. CDR1 and CDR2 from the germline V gene are SQVTM and ANQGSEA. The CDR3 DNA reads as TGCAGCGTTGAGTACTCCACCGGGACTTTCTCCTACAATGAGCAGTTCTTC. Its translation: CSVEYSTGTFSYNEQFF.

The V gene is TRBV5-4, the J gene TRBJ1-4, with 10 bases matching TRBD1. The CDR3 is made up of 14 amino acids. Trimming at V came to 5 bases and at J to 8 bases, leaving 6 bases not matched to a gene. Germline CDR1 is SGHNT and CDR2 is YYREEE (reference sequence). For the CDR3, the DNA is TGTGCCAGCAGGCCCGGGACAGGGGACGAAAAACTGTTTTTT. Protein product: CASRPGTGDEKLFF.

Concerning this clone: A junction end diverges from the germline sequence, so it may reflect a read error. The rearrangement links TRBV7-8 to TRBJ2-7; perhaps TRBD2 as D (6 bases). Germline-derived CDR1 and CDR2 are SGHVS and FQNEAQ. The CDR3 is 14 amino acids. In DNA form, the CDR3 reads TGTACCAGCACCCTAGTCGCGGGGTCTGGCGAGCAGTACTTC. Translation: CTSTLVAGSGEQYF.

The rearrangement joins TRBV11-3 to TRBJ2-7; maybe TRBD1 (5 bases). Germline V CDR1 and CDR2: SGHNT, YENEEA. This CDR3 region has 14 residues. Trimming pared 6 bases from V and 2 bases from J, leaving 14 bases between. CDR3 DNA sequence: TGTGCCAGCAGTCCCGAGACAGAAGCCTACGAGCAGTACTTC. It yields the protein CASSPETEAYEQYF. The variable domain in full, with the rest retrieved from reference TRBV11-3 and TRBJ2-7, is EAGVVQSPRYKIIEKKQPVAFWCNPISGHNTLYWYLQNLGQGPELLIRYENEEAVDDSQLPKDRFSAERLKGVDSTLKIQPAELGDSAVYLCASSPETEAYEQYFGPGTRLTVT.

The chain recombines TRBV5-1 with TRBJ2-3; 8 bases line up with TRBD1. After removal of 3 bases from V and 1 base from J, the junction contained 1 base not matched to a gene. The CDR3 covers 14 residues. Germline CDR1 SGHRS, CDR2 YFSETQ. The CDR3 bases are TGCGCCAGCAGCTCGGACAGGGGCACAGATACGCAGTATTTT. It codes for CASSSDRGTDTQYF.

The chain is built from TRBV6-1 and TRBJ2-1; 13 bases fit TRBD2. The CDR3 runs to 15 residues. Germline CDR1 MNHNS, CDR2 SASEGT. V dropped 5 bases and J dropped 6; count of bases not matched to a gene: 4. The CDR3 loop is CASSRLAGGFNEQFF. The CDR3 coding sequence is TGTGCCAGCAGTCGACTAGCGGGAGGCTTCAATGAGCAGTTCTTC.